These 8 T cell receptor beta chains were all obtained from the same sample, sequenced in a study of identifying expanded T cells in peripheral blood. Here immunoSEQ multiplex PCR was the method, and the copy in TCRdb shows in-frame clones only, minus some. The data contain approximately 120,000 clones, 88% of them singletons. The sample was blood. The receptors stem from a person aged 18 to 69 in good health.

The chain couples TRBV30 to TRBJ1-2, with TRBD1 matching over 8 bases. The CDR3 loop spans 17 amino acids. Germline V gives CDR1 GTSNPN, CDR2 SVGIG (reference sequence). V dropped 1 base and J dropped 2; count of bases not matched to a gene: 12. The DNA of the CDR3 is TGTGCCTGGAGTGGAAAAGGTCCGGGACAGGAGAACTATGGCTACACCTTC. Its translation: CAWSGKGPGQENYGYTF.

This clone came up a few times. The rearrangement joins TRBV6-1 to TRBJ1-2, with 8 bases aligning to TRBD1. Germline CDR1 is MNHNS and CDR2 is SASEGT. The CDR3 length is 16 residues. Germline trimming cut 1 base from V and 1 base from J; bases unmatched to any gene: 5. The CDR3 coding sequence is TGTGCCAGCAGTGAAGGGACAGGGAGCTTTAACTATGGCTACACCTTC. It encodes CASSEGTGSFNYGYTF.

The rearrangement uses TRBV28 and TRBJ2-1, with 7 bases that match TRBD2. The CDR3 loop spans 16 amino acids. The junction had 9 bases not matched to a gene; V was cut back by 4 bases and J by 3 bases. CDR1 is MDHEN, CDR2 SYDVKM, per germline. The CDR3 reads CASSSIGGSLYNEQFF. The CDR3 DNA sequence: TGTGCCAGCAGTTCAATCGGGGGGAGTCTCTACAATGAGCAGTTCTTC.

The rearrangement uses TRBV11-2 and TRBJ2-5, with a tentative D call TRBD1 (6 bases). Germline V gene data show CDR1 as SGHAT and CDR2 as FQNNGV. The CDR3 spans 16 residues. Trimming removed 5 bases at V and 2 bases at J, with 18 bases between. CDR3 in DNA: TGTGCCAGCAGCCAAAAGGGGGTCCGCAGACAAGAGACCCAGTACTTC. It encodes CASSQKGVRRQETQYF.

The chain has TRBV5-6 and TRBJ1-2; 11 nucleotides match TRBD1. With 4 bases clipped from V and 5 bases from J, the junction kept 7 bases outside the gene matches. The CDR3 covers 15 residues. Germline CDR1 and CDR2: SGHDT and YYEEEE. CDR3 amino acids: CASSVRDRGFYGYTF. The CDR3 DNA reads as TGTGCCAGCAGCGTCCGGGACAGGGGGTTTTATGGCTACACCTTC.

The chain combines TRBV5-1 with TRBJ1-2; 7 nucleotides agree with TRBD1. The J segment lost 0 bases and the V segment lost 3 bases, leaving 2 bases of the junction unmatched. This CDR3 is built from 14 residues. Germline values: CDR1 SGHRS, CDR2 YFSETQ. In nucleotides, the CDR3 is TGCGCCAGCAGCTCGGGACAGCCTAACTATGGCTACACCTTC. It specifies CASSSGQPNYGYTF.

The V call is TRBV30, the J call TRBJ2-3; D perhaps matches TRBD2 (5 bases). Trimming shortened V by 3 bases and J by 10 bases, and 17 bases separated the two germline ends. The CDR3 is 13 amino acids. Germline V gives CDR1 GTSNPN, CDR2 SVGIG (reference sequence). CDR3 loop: CAWRTDRGSAQYF. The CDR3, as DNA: TGTGCCTGGAGGACGGACCGGGGATCGGCGCAGTATTTT.

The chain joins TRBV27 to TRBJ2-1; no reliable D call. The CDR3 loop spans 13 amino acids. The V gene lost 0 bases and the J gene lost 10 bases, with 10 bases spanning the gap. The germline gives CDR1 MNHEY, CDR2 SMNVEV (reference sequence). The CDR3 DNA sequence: TGTGCCAGCAGTTTATCTAGTGTCGGAGAGCAGTTCTTC. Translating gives CASSLSSVGEQFF.